Listed below are T cell receptor beta chains from one sample, sequenced in a study of beta chain features in type 1 diabetes. The assay was immunoSEQ multiplex PCR, and TCRdb's table has in-frame clones only and misses some. The data hold 250,000 or so clones, with approximately 15% observed a single time. The sequencing sample was made of naive CD4+ T cells from blood. The receptors come from a man aged 25-45 years with type 1 diabetes. Each CDR3 is given with its conserved first and last residue.

TRBV30	TRBJ1-1	CAWSGTGNTEAFF
TRBV7-9	TRBJ2-1	CASSISGLASSPFF
TRBV27	TRBJ2-1	CASSPGQGVPYNEQFF
TRBV10-3	TRBJ1-1	CATGQLEAQAFF
TRBV27	TRBJ2-5	CASSWGRGQETQYF
TRBV7-2	TRBJ2-6	CASSFSGTGVGGANVLTF
TRBV5-6	TRBJ2-7	CASSLGPTGAVTYEQYF
TRBV30	TRBJ2-1	CAWTRDSEQFF
TRBV6-6	TRBJ2-7	CASKDRATYEQYF
TRBV11-2	TRBJ2-1	CASRPGGPPDNEQFF
TRBV30	TRBJ1-6	CGALNRAGYSPLHF
TRBV5-1	TRBJ2-7	CASSPGTSGISSYEQYF
TRBV11-3	TRBJ2-5	CASSGPLEAQYF
TRBV12-5	TRBJ2-2	CASGLELLGELFF
TRBV27	TRBJ1-5	CASSLTGTGPFSNQPQHF
TRBV11-2	TRBJ1-2	CASSSDRGQGYTF
TRBV30	TRBJ2-3	CASSGTSGEDTQYF
TRBV30	TRBJ2-2	CAWTPWRSGRARAGELFF
TRBV27	TRBJ1-1	CASSFSDRPNTEAFF
TRBV5-1	TRBJ2-3	CASSSGLAGTDTQYF
TRBV14	TRBJ2-7	CASSHGKNYEQYF
TRBV7-2	TRBJ1-2	CASSQDSLGGYTF
TRBV7-9	TRBJ1-2	CASSFKTDGVGYTF
TRBV7-9	TRBJ1-1	CASSRTRDDRSFF
TRBV25-1	TRBJ2-7	CASRTSGSYEQYF
TRBV7-2	TRBJ2-4	CASSEQGLSAKNIQYF
TRBV28	TRBJ1-1	CASSPLDRPEAFF
TRBV14	TRBJ1-1	CASSQVSNTEAFF
TRBV9	TRBJ2-5	CASGRPGREETQYF
TRBV11-2	TRBJ2-7	CASSFAGTGGGEQYF
TRBV30	TRBJ2-7	CAWNRGGSYEQYF
TRBV18	TRBJ1-1	CASSPTQGRTSGPEAFF
TRBV7-9	TRBJ1-1	CASRYLPNTEAFF
TRBV5-4	TRBJ1-2	CASSVQGNYGYTF
TRBV5-1	TRBJ2-2	CASSLVSRDSSFTGELFF
TRBV29-1	TRBJ2-1	CSSRTSGYNEQFF
TRBV19	TRBJ2-5	CASSIPGLAGPKGETQYF
TRBV5-1	TRBJ2-5	CASSSPRGNQETQYF
TRBV5-1	TRBJ1-2	CASSPDSKRDYTF
TRBV9	TRBJ2-3	CASSPRTSGSDTQYF
TRBV9	TRBJ2-5	CASSVGGTSGGQETQYF
TRBV2	TRBJ2-5	CASSGGIPGETQYF
TRBV5-1	TRBJ2-7	CASSLGEGEQYF
TRBV2	TRBJ1-2	CASGGANYGYTF
TRBV2	TRBJ2-5	CASRNTGISKETQYF
TRBV5-1	TRBJ1-2	CASSRQTDNYGYTF
TRBV11-2	TRBJ2-1	CASSAGLAGAFYNEQFF
TRBV18	TRBJ2-1	CASSPPGGDEQFF